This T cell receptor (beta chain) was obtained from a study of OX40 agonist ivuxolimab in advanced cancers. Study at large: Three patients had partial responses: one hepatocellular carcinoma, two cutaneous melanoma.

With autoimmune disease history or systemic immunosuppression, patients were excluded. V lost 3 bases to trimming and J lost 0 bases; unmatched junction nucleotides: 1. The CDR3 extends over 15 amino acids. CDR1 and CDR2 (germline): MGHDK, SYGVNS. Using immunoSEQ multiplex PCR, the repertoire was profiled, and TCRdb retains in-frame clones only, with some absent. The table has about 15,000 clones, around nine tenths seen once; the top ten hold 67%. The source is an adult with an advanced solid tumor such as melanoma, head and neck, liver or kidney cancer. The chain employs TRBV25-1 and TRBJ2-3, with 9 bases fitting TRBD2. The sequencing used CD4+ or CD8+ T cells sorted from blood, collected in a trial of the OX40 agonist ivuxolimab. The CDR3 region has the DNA TGTGCCAGCAGTGACGGACTAGCGAGCACAGATACGCAGTATTTT. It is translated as CASSDGLASTDTQYF.